This T cell receptor beta chain is from a study of monozygotic twins with inflammatory bowel disease. Points from the study as a whole: IBD patients carried less diverse TCRbeta repertoires (inverse Simpson) than healthy co-twins. Among patients, repertoires may have gained variability from differing immunosuppressive treatments.

Total RNA, at roughly 3.5 ug, went into every TCR library. Template switching incorporated UMIs with a 6-nucleotide sample barcode. Each CDR3 protein gets one entry in TCRdb, which reprocessed the 5' RACE reads and gives no DNA. This sample's table reports roughly 200,000 distinct CDR3 sequences. Concerning this clonotype itself: What it binds is not known.

The CDR3 extends over 14 amino acids. The chain links TRBV12-3 or TRBV12-4 to TRBJ1-2. The receptor comes from a human donor with ulcerative colitis or Crohn's disease, or a healthy co-twin of an affected twin (not recorded which). Sequencing was performed on blood. This CDR3 is CASSLGSQSYGYTF.